This is a list of T cell receptor beta chains from one sample in a study of CD8+ T cells in alopecia areata. The protocol was immunoSEQ multiplex PCR, while the TCRdb copy is restricted to in-frame clones and leaves out a portion. Altogether 100,000 to 150,000 clones are present, around 50% being singletons, with the ten largest covering 8% to 11%. Sample: NKG2D-low CD8+ T cells sorted from blood. These receptors all stem from a human donor with alopecia areata. Both conserved end residues are part of each CDR3. D genes are given only for firm matches. The listing skips clone size in some rows; elsewhere it reads once, few, many or a size class.

abundance: -
d_gene: TRBD2
j_gene: TRBJ2-5
v_gene: TRBV27
CDR3aa: CASSTSGVETQYF
CDR3nt: TGTGCCAGCAGTACTAGCGGGGTCGAGACCCAGTACTTC

abundance: -
d_gene: -
j_gene: TRBJ1-2
v_gene: TRBV29-1
CDR3aa: CSVDAGDGYTF
CDR3nt: TGCAGCGTTGATGCTGGGGATGGCTACACCTTC

abundance: -
d_gene: TRBD1
j_gene: TRBJ1-2
v_gene: TRBV15
CDR3aa: CATNPGQGRKYGYTF
CDR3nt: TGTGCCACAAACCCGGGACAGGGAAGGAAGTATGGCTACACCTTC

abundance: -
d_gene: -
j_gene: TRBJ1-5
v_gene: TRBV11-2
CDR3aa: CASSLGYSNQPQHF
CDR3nt: TGTGCCAGCAGCTTAGGATATAGCAATCAGCCCCAGCATTTT

abundance: -
d_gene: TRBD1
j_gene: TRBJ1-1
v_gene: TRBV5-5
CDR3aa: CASSVTGGSATEAFF
CDR3nt: TGTGCCAGCAGCGTCACAGGGGGGAGTGCCACTGAAGCTTTCTTT

abundance: few
d_gene: -
j_gene: TRBJ2-7
v_gene: TRBV2
CDR3aa: CASTDSREQYF
CDR3nt: TGTGCCAGCACCGACAGTCGCGAGCAGTACTTC

abundance: few
d_gene: -
j_gene: TRBJ1-6
v_gene: TRBV4-1
CDR3aa: CASSQDEGGINSPLHF
CDR3nt: TGCGCCAGCAGCCAAGATGAGGGAGGTATTAATTCACCCCTCCACTTT

abundance: -
d_gene: -
j_gene: TRBJ2-7
v_gene: TRBV4-1
CDR3aa: CASSQEYERDTAREQYF
CDR3nt: TGCGCCAGCAGCCAAGAGTATGAGAGGGACACGGCACGAGAGCAGTACTTC

abundance: few
d_gene: -
j_gene: TRBJ2-7
v_gene: TRBV5-6
CDR3aa: CASSSAGGEQYF
CDR3nt: TGTGCCAGCAGCTCTGCAGGAGGGGAGCAGTACTTC

abundance: few
d_gene: -
j_gene: TRBJ2-2
v_gene: TRBV2
CDR3aa: CASSDRAGTGELFF
CDR3nt: TGTGCCAGCAGTGATCGGGCGGGCACCGGGGAGCTGTTTTTT

abundance: -
d_gene: TRBD2
j_gene: TRBJ2-3
v_gene: TRBV27
CDR3aa: CASSGGVTDTQYF
CDR3nt: TGTGCCAGTAGCGGGGGAGTCACAGATACGCAGTATTTT

abundance: -
d_gene: TRBD2
j_gene: TRBJ2-3
v_gene: TRBV2
CDR3aa: CATPKGGGSTDTQYF
CDR3nt: TGTGCCACGCCGAAGGGCGGGGGATCGACAGATACGCAGTATTTT

abundance: -
d_gene: TRBD2
j_gene: TRBJ2-1
v_gene: TRBV30
CDR3aa: CAWSAAGEINEQFF
CDR3nt: TGTGCCTGGAGTGCTGCGGGAGAGATTAATGAGCAGTTCTTC

abundance: few
d_gene: TRBD2
j_gene: TRBJ2-7
v_gene: TRBV29-1
CDR3aa: CSVELAELPYEQYF
CDR3nt: TGCAGCGTGGAACTAGCGGAGCTGCCCTACGAGCAGTACTTC

abundance: -
d_gene: -
j_gene: TRBJ2-1
v_gene: TRBV30
CDR3aa: CAWSAQGNEQFF
CDR3nt: TGTGCCTGGAGCGCACAGGGTAATGAGCAGTTCTTC

abundance: once
d_gene: -
j_gene: TRBJ2-1
v_gene: TRBV29-1
CDR3aa: CSVTPGAGSYNEQFF
CDR3nt: TGCAGCGTGACTCCAGGGGCCGGCTCCTACAATGAGCAGTTCTTC

abundance: -
d_gene: -
j_gene: TRBJ2-1
v_gene: TRBV29-1
CDR3aa: CSVEGGGDEQFF
CDR3nt: TGCAGCGTTGAAGGAGGCGGGGATGAGCAGTTCTTC

abundance: -
d_gene: -
j_gene: TRBJ2-7
v_gene: TRBV10-3
CDR3aa: CAIKIAGGEQYF
CDR3nt: TGTGCCATCAAAATTGCTGGTGGGGAGCAGTACTTC

abundance: few
d_gene: -
j_gene: TRBJ2-7
v_gene: TRBV29-1
CDR3aa: CSVGGDGEQYF
CDR3nt: TGCAGCGTTGGGGGCGACGGCGAGCAGTACTTC

abundance: -
d_gene: -
j_gene: TRBJ2-3
v_gene: TRBV29-1
CDR3aa: CSVDGGTEPAADTQYF
CDR3nt: TGCAGCGTTGACGGGGGGACAGAGCCCGCCGCAGATACGCAGTATTTT

abundance: -
d_gene: TRBD2
j_gene: TRBJ2-5
v_gene: TRBV29-1
CDR3aa: CSVLGTSGGQETQYF
CDR3nt: TGCAGCGTACTAGGGACTAGCGGGGGACAAGAGACCCAGTACTTC

abundance: few
d_gene: -
j_gene: TRBJ1-4
v_gene: TRBV21-1
CDR3aa: CASTRGRPGHHEKLFF
CDR3nt: TGTGCCAGCACACGGGGGAGACCGGGACATCACGAAAAACTGTTTTTT

abundance: few
d_gene: -
j_gene: TRBJ2-1
v_gene: TRBV29-1
CDR3aa: CSAYTENEQFF
CDR3nt: TGCAGCGCCTATACAGAAAATGAGCAGTTCTTC

abundance: -
d_gene: TRBD1
j_gene: TRBJ2-2
v_gene: TRBV30
CDR3aa: CAWRTRDRSSGELFF
CDR3nt: TGTGCCTGGAGGACCCGGGACAGATCTTCCGGGGAGCTGTTTTTT

abundance: -
d_gene: -
j_gene: TRBJ1-5
v_gene: TRBV27
CDR3aa: CASSFGDSNQPQHF
CDR3nt: TGTGCCAGCAGTTTCGGGGATAGCAATCAGCCCCAGCATTTT

abundance: few
d_gene: TRBD2
j_gene: TRBJ2-1
v_gene: TRBV29-1
CDR3aa: CSVEPRTSGSYEQFF
CDR3nt: TGCAGCGTTGAACCAAGGACTAGCGGGAGCTATGAGCAGTTCTTC

abundance: -
d_gene: -
j_gene: TRBJ2-7
v_gene: TRBV14
CDR3aa: CASSQGASYEQYF
CDR3nt: TGTGCCAGCAGCCAAGGGGCGTCCTACGAGCAGTACTTC

abundance: -
d_gene: -
j_gene: TRBJ2-1
v_gene: TRBV5-4
CDR3aa: CASSLVGEQFF
CDR3nt: TGTGCCAGCAGCTTGGTCGGAGAGCAGTTCTTC

abundance: -
d_gene: TRBD1
j_gene: TRBJ1-1
v_gene: TRBV29-1
CDR3aa: CSDGTGQGFAFF
CDR3nt: TGCAGCGACGGAACGGGACAGGGGTTTGCTTTCTTT

abundance: -
d_gene: -
j_gene: TRBJ1-1
v_gene: TRBV29-1
CDR3aa: CSVRCGPQPTEAFF
CDR3nt: TGCAGCGTTAGATGTGGACCCCAGCCCACTGAAGCTTTCTTT

abundance: -
d_gene: -
j_gene: TRBJ2-3
v_gene: TRBV27
CDR3aa: CASSRPSADTQYF
CDR3nt: TGTGCCAGCAGTAGGCCCTCAGCAGATACGCAGTATTTT

abundance: few
d_gene: -
j_gene: TRBJ1-2
v_gene: TRBV29-1
CDR3aa: CSAWGGGYTF
CDR3nt: TGCAGCGCTTGGGGAGGTGGCTACACCTTC